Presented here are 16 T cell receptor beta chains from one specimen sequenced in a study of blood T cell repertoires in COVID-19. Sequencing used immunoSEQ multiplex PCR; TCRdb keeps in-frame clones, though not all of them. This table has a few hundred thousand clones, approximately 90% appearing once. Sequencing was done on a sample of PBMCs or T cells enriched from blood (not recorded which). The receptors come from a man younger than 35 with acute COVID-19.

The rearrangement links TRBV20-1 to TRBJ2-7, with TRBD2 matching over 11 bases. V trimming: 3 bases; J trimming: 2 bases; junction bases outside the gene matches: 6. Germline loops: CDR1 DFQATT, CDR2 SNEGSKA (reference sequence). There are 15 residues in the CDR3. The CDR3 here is CSASKGTSGTYEQYF. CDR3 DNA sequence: TGCAGTGCTAGTAAGGGGACTAGCGGTACCTACGAGCAGTACTTC.

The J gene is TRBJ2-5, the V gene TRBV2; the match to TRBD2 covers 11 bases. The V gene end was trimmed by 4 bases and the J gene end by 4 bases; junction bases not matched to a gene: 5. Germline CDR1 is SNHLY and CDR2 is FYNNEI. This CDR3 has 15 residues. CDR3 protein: CASSGIAGGPETQYF. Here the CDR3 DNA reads TGTGCCAGCAGTGGGATAGCGGGAGGGCCAGAGACCCAGTACTTC.

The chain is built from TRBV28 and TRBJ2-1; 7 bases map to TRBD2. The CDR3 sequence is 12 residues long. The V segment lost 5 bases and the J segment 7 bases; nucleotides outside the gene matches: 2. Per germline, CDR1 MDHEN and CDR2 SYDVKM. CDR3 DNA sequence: TGTGCCAGCAGTGCTAGCGGTAATGAGCAGTTCTTC. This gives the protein CASSASGNEQFF.

CDR3 region: CASSQGTGAALNYGYTF. Written as DNA, the CDR3 is TGTGCCAGCAGCCAGGGGACAGGGGCAGCATTAAACTATGGCTACACCTTC. The genes are TRBV7-9 and TRBJ1-2, with TRBD1 matching 10 bases. The V and J ends lost 5 bases and 2 bases, in that order; junction bases with no gene match: 11. The CDR3 has 17 residues. The germline CDR1 and CDR2 sequences are SEHNR and FQNEAQ (reference sequence).

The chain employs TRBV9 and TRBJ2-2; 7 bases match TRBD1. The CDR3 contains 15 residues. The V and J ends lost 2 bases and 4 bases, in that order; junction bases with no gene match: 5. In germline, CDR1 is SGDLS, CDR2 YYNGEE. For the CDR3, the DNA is TGTGCCAGCAGCGTCAGGACAGGAGCCACCGGGGAGCTGTTTTTT. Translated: CASSVRTGATGELFF.

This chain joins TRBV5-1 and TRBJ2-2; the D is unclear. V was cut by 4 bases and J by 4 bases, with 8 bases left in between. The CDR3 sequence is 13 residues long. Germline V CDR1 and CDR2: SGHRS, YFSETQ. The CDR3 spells CASSPRGTGELFF. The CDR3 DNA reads TGCGCCAGCAGCCCGCGAGGCACCGGGGAGCTGTTTTTT.

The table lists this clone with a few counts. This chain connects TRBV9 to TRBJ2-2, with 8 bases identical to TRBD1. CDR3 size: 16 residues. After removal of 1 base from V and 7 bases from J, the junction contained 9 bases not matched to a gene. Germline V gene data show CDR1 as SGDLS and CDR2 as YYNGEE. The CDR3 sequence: CASSVRPLQGGGELFF. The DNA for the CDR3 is TGTGCCAGCAGCGTACGGCCCTTACAGGGGGGCGGGGAGCTGTTTTTT.

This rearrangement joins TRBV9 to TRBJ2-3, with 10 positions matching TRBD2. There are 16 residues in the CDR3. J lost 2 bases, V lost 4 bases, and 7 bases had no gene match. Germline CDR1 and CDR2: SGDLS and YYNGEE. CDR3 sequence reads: CASSPGLAADTDTQYF. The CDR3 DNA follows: TGTGCCAGCAGCCCCGGACTAGCGGCTGACACAGATACGCAGTATTTT.

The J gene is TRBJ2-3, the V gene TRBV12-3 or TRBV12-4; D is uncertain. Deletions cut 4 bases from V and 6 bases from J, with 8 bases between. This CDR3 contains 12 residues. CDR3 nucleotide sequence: TGTGCCAGCAGTTACAATCACGATACGCAGTATTTT. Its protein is CASSYNHDTQYF.

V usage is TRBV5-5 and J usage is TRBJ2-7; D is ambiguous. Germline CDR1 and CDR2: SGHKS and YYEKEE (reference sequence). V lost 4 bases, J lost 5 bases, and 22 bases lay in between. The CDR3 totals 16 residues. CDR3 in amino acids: CASSPDSLTPSDEQYF. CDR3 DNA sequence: TGTGCCAGCAGCCCCGACTCACTGACGCCTAGTGACGAGCAGTACTTC. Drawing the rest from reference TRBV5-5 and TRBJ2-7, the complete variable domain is DAGVTQSPTHLIKTRGQQVTLRCSPISGHKSVSWYQQVLGQGPQFIFQYYEKEERGRGNFPDRFSARQFPNYSSELNVNALLLGDSALYLCASSPDSLTPSDEQYFGPGTRLTVT.

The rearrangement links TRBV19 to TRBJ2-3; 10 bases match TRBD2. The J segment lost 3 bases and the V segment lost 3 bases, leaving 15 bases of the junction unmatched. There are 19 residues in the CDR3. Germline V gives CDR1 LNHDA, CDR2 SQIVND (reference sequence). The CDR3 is CASSINTLTSGERTDTQYF. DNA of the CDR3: TGTGCCAGTAGTATTAATACATTAACTAGCGGGGAGAGGACAGATACGCAGTATTTT.

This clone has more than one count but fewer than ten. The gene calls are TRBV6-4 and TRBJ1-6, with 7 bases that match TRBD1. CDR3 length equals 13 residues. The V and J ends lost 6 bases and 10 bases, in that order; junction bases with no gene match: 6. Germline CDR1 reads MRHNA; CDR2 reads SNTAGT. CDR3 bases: TGTGCCAGCAGCGACAGGGAGGGATCACCCCTCCACTTT. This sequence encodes CASSDREGSPLHF.

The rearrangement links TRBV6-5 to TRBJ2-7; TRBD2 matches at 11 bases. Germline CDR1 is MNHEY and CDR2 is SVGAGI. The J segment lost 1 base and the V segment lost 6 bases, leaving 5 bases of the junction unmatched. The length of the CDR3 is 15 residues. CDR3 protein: CASRGIAGGSYEQYF. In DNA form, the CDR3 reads TGTGCCAGCAGGGGAATAGCGGGAGGGTCCTACGAGCAGTACTTC.

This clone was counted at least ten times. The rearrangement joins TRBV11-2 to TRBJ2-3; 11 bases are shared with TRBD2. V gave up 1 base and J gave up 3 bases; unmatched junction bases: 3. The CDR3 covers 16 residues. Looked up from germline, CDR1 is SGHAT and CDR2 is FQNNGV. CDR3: CASSLGASGRTDTQYF. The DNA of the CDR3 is TGTGCCAGCAGCTTAGGGGCTAGCGGGAGGACAGATACGCAGTATTTT.

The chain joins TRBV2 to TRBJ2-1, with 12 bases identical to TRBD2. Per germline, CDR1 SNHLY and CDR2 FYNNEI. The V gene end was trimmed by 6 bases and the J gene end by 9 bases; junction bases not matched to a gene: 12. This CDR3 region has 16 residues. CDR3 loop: CASRVRLAGVNVEQFF. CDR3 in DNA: TGTGCCAGCAGGGTCAGACTAGCGGGAGTAAACGTTGAGCAGTTCTTC.

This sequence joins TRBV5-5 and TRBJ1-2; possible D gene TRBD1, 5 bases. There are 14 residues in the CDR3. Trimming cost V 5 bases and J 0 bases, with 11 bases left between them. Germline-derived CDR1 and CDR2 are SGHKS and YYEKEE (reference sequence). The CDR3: CASSKGGANYGYTF. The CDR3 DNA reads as TGTGCCAGCAGTAAGGGAGGGGCTAACTATGGCTACACCTTC.